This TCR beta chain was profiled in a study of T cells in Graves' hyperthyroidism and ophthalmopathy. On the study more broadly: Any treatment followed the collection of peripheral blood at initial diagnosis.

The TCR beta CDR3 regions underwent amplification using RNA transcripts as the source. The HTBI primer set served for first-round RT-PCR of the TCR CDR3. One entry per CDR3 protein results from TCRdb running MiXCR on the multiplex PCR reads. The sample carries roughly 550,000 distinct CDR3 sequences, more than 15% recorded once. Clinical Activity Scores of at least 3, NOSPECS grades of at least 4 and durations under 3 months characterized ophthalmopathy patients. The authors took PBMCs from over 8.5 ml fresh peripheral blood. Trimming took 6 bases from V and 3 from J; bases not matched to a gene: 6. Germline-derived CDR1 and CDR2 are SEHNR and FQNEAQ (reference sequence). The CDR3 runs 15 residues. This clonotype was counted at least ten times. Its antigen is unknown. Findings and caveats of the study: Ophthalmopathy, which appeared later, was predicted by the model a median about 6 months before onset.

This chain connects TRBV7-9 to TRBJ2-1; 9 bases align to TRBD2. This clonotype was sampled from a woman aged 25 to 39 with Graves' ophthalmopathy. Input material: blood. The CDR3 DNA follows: TGTGCCAGCAGGCGTAGCGGGAGCGTCTACAATGAGCAGTTCTTC. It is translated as CASRRSGSVYNEQFF.